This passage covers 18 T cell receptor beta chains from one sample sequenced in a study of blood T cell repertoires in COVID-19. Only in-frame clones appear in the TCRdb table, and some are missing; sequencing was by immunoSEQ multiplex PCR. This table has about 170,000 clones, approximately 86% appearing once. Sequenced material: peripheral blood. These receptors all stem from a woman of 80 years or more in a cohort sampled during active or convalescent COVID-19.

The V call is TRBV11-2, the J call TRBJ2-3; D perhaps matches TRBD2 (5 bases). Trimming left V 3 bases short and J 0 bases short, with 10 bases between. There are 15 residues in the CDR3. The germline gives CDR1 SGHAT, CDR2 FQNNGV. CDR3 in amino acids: CASSFGITSTDTQYF. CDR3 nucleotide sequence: TGTGCCAGCAGCTTCGGGATCACTAGCACAGATACGCAGTATTTT.

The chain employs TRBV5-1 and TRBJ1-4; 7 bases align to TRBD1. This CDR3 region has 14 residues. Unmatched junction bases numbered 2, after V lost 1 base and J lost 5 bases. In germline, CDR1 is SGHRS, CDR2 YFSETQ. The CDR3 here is CASSLLQGNEKLFF. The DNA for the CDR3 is TGCGCCAGCAGCTTGTTACAGGGGAATGAAAAACTGTTTTTT.

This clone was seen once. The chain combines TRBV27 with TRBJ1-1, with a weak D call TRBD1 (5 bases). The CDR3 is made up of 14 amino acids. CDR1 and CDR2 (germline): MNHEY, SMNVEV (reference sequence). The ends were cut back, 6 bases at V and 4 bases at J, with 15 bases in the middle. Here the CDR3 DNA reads TGTGCCAGCAGCCCATCCCGGAGGGGCACTGAAGCTTTCTTT. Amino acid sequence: CASSPSRRGTEAFF.

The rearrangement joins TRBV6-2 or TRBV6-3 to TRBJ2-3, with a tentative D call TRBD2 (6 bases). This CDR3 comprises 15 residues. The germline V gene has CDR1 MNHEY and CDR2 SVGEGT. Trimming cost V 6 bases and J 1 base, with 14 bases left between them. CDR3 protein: CASSRLALGTDTQYF. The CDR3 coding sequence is TGTGCCAGCAGCCGCCTAGCGTTGGGCACAGATACGCAGTATTTT.

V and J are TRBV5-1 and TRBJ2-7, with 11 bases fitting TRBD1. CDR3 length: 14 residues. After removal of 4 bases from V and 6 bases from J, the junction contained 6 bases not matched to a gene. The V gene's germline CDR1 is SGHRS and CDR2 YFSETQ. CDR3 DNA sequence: TGCGCCAGCAGCCCGGGACAGGGGGGGCGCGAGCAGTACTTC. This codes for CASSPGQGGREQYF.

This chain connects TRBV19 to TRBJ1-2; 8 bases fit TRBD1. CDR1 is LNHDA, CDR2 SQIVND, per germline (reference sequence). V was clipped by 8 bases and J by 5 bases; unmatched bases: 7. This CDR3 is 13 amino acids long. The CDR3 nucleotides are TGTGCCAGTGCACGCGACAGGGGATATGGCTACACCTTC. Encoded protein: CASARDRGYGYTF.

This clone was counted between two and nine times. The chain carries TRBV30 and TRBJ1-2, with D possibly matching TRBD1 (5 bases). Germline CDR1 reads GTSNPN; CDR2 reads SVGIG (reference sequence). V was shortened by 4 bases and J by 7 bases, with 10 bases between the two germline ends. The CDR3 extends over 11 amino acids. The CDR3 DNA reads TGTGCCTGGAAGCCAGGGTCTGGCTACACCTTC. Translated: CAWKPGSGYTF.

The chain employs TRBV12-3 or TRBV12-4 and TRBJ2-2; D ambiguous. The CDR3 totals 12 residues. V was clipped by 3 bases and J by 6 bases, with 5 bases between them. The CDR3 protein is CASSLSAGELFF. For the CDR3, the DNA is TGTGCCAGCAGTTTGTCAGCCGGGGAGCTGTTTTTT.

CDR3 sequence reads: CASSDPTSGVPRETQYF. CDR3 nucleotide sequence: TGTGCCAGCAGTGACCCGACTAGCGGGGTACCCCGAGAGACCCAGTACTTC. This chain links TRBV25-1 with TRBJ2-5; 11 positions match TRBD2. Unmatched junction bases numbered 10, after V lost 3 bases and J lost 4 bases. The CDR3 totals 17 residues. Germline V gives CDR1 MGHDK, CDR2 SYGVNS.

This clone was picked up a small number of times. In nucleotides, the CDR3 is TGTGCCAGCAGCCTCGAGGGTGCGGGCTATGGCTACACCTTC. Protein: CASSLEGAGYGYTF. V and J are TRBV5-4 and TRBJ1-2; D not certain. The CDR3 covers 14 residues. V was pared by 4 bases and J by 4 bases, with 14 bases between. Germline V gene data show CDR1 as SGHNT and CDR2 as YYREEE (reference sequence).

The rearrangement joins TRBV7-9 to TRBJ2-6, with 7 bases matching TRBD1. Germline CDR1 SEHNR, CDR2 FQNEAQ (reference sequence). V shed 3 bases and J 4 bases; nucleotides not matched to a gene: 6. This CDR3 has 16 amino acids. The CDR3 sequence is CASSFLTGVGANVLTF. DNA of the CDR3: TGTGCCAGCAGCTTTCTAACAGGGGTAGGGGCCAACGTCCTGACTTTC.

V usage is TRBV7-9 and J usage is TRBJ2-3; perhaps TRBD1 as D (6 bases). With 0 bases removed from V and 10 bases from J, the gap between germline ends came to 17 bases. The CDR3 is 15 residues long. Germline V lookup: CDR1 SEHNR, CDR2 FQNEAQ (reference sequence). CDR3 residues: CASSLAPTGSGPQYF. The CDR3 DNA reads TGTGCCAGCAGCTTAGCGCCAACAGGGTCCGGGCCGCAGTATTTT.

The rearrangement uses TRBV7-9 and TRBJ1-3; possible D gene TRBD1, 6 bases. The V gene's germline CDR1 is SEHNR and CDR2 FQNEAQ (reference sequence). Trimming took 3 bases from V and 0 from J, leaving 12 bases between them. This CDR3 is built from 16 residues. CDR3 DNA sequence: TGTGCCAGCAGCTTCCACAGGGCCGACTCTGGAAACACCATATATTTT. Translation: CASSFHRADSGNTIYF.

The CDR3 sequence is CASRFIALGYYGYTF. CDR3 coding DNA: TGTGCCAGCAGATTTATAGCTCTTGGCTACTATGGCTACACCTTC. The chain links TRBV2 to TRBJ1-2; D call uncertain. Looked up from germline, CDR1 is SNHLY and CDR2 is FYNNEI. There are 15 residues in the CDR3. The V and J ends lost 6 bases and 3 bases respectively, with 17 bases between them.

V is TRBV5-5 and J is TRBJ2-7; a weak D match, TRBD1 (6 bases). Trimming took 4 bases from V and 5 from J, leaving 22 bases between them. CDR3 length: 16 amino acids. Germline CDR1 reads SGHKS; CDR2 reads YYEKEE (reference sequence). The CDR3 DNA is TGTGCCAGCAGCCTTTACCCTAACAGGGCCCCGGACGAGCAGTACTTC. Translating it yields CASSLYPNRAPDEQYF.

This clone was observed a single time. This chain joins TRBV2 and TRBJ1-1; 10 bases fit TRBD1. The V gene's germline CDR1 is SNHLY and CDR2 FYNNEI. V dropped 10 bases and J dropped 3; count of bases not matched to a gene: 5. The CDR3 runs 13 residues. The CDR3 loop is CATGQGGYTEAFF. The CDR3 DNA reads TGTGCCACCGGACAGGGGGGATACACTGAAGCTTTCTTT. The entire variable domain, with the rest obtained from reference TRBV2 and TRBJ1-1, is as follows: EPEVTQTPSHQVTQMGQEVILRCVPISNHLYFYWYRQILGQKVEFLVSFYNNEISEKSEIFDDQFSVERPDGSNFTLKIRSTKLEDSAMYFCATGQGGYTEAFFGQGTRLTVV.

CDR3 region: CASSFATGQETQYF. The CDR3 DNA follows: TGTGCCAGCAGCTTTGCGACAGGGCAAGAGACCCAGTACTTC. V gene TRBV5-5 combines with J gene TRBJ2-5; TRBD1 matches 7 bases. The CDR3 sequence is 14 residues long. The junction had 3 bases not matched to a gene; V was cut back by 2 bases and J by 2 bases. CDR1 and CDR2 from the germline V gene are SGHKS and YYEKEE (reference sequence).

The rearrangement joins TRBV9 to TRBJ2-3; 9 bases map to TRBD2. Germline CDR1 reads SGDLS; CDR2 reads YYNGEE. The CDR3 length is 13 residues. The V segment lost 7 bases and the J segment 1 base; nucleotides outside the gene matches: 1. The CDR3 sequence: CASRTSGTDTQYF. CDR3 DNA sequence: TGTGCCAGCCGGACTAGCGGCACAGATACGCAGTATTTT.